The clone carrying this T cell receptor (beta chain) was recorded a few times. Its antigen remains unknown. Here immunoSEQ multiplex PCR was the method, and the copy in TCRdb shows in-frame clones only, minus some. The profile covers 20,000 to 25,000 clones, none occurring a single time. Peripheral blood was collected from the related graft donor on the marrow donation day. The data belong to a study of T cells after posttransplantation cyclophosphamide. Study-wide points: Skin or GI-infiltrating T cells shared few TRB sequences with blood. After PTCy, TRB diversity resembled that of CNI/methotrexate controls. Later post-transplant blood repertoires were often dominated by donor CD8+ memory clones.

Sequencing was carried out using PBMCs. This receptor was identified in a woman aged 55-69 years in good health, CMV-negative, and a related stem cell transplant donor.

CDR3 residues: CSVTTQPYEQYF. CDR3 coding DNA: TGCAGCGTTACAACCCAACCCTACGAGCAGTACTTC. The V call is TRBV29-1, the J call TRBJ2-7, with no clear D. V lost 5 bases and J 2 bases, leaving 10 bases between the germline ends. This CDR3 has 12 residues. CDR1 and CDR2 (germline): SQVTM, ANQGSEA.